This is a list of T cell receptor beta chains from one sample in a study of technical replicates of blood from several donors. TCRdb's copy holds only in-frame clones and misses some; the assay was immunoSEQ multiplex PCR. The table records about 74,000 clones, around 93% of them present only once. Specimen: T cells isolated from PBMCs. The source of these receptors is a human donor in good health. Both conserved end residues are part of each CDR3. A D gene is named only where the DNA matches it firmly. Not every row has a clone size; where given, it reads once, few, many or a size class.

TRBV2	14	NA	NA	TRBJ2-2	CASRPGLSTGELFF	TGTGCCAGCAGGCCGGGACTGAGCACCGGGGAGCTGTTTTTT
TRBV6-1	13	TRBD1	NA	TRBJ1-2	CATRDSSNYGYTF	TGTGCCACCAGGGACAGCTCTAACTATGGCTACACCTTC
TRBV5-1	16	NA	NA	TRBJ1-1	CASSLGLLSRKTEAFF	TGCGCCAGCAGCTTGGGCCTACTCTCGCGGAAGACTGAAGCTTTCTTT
TRBV13	16	TRBD2	NA	TRBJ2-2	CASSFLLAGGPVELFF	TGTGCCAGCAGCTTCCTTCTAGCGGGGGGTCCTGTGGAGCTGTTTTTT
TRBV5-4	13	NA	NA	TRBJ1-3	CAAGAGSGNTIYF	TGTGCCGCGGGAGCCGGATCTGGAAACACCATATATTTT
TRBV6-4	16	NA	NA	TRBJ1-1	CASRRSSGTANTEAFF	TGTGCCAGCAGACGTTCTTCGGGAACGGCGAACACTGAAGCTTTCTTT
TRBV6-6	13	NA	NA	TRBJ1-2	CASSYSSGLGYTF	TGTGCCAGCAGTTACTCGTCGGGTTTGGGCTACACCTTC
TRBV11-3	15	NA	NA	TRBJ2-7	CASSLESTGTYEQYF	TGTGCCAGCAGCTTAGAGTCCACAGGAACCTACGAGCAGTACTTC
TRBV18	14	TRBD1	NA	TRBJ2-7	CASSPGRGLYEQYF	TGTGCCAGCTCACCGGGCAGGGGGCTATACGAGCAGTACTTC
TRBV29-1	16	TRBD2	NA	TRBJ2-3	CSVVWGVWEGEDTQYF	TGCAGCGTTGTGTGGGGGGTTTGGGAGGGTGAAGATACGCAGTATTTT
TRBV6-4	13	NA	NA	TRBJ1-5	CASSEQGGQPQHF	TGTGCCAGCAGCGAACAGGGAGGGCAGCCCCAGCATTTT
TRBV5-1	14	NA	once	TRBJ1-2	CASSLAGGVDGYTF	TGCGCCAGCAGCTTGGCGGGGGGTGTCGATGGCTACACCTTC
TRBV19	16	TRBD1	NA	TRBJ2-4	CASSTTGGLAKNIQYF	TGTGCCAGTAGTACAACAGGGGGGCTAGCCAAAAACATTCAGTACTTC